This TCR beta chain was obtained from a study of blood T cell repertoires in COVID-19. The wider study: Sample material is recorded as cDNA or gDNA derived from T cells, B-cell-depleted T cells, or PBMCs.

Only in-frame clones appear in the TCRdb table, and some are missing; sequencing was by immunoSEQ multiplex PCR. This sample has some 100,000 clones; about 79% occur once, and the top ten carry 7.9%. Germline V gene lookup returns CDR1 WNHNN and CDR2 SYGVQD (reference sequence). There are 13 residues in the CDR3. The V segment lost 5 bases and the J segment 5 bases; nucleotides outside the gene matches: 5. The chain uses TRBV10-1 and TRBJ2-5; TRBD2 agrees at 7 bases. The material sequenced was peripheral blood. The TCR sequence derives from a woman of 80 years or more with active or convalescent COVID-19. CDR3 sequence: CASSPGGLETQYF. The DNA of the CDR3 is TGCGCCAGCAGTCCCGGGGGGTTGGAGACCCAGTACTTC.